One sample yielded the 4 T cell receptor beta chains listed below, sequenced in a study of shared clonotypes between healthy human individuals. The repertoire was sequenced with immunoSEQ multiplex PCR; TCRdb's copy has only in-frame clones and lacks some. The table records 1,500,000 or so clones, 98% to 99% of them present only once. The sequenced sample consisted of naive CD4+ T cells sorted from blood. Documented subset: CD45RA+ positively selected. These receptors all come from a man aged 30 to 39 in good health.

This clone was seen a single time. This CDR3 reads CASSLFSPINEEQYF. The DNA of the CDR3 is TGTGCCAGCAGCTTGTTTAGCCCAATAAATGAGGAGCAGTACTTC. The chain carries TRBV5-5 and TRBJ2-7; D is undetermined. The CDR3 contains 15 residues. The germline V gene has CDR1 SGHKS and CDR2 YYEKEE (reference sequence). V was clipped by 1 base and J by 7 bases, with 18 bases between them.

The chain employs TRBV27 and TRBJ1-5; TRBD1 is a possible D gene (6 bases). The CDR3 totals 16 residues. Per germline, CDR1 MNHEY and CDR2 SMNVEV (reference sequence). V was trimmed by 6 bases and J by 0 bases, leaving 15 bases between them. The CDR3 here is CASRPIRDTSNQPQHF. CDR3 sequence (DNA): TGTGCCAGCAGGCCCATCCGGGACACTAGCAATCAGCCCCAGCATTTT.

The chain joins TRBV5-1 to TRBJ1-1; 7 bases match TRBD1. Trimming cost V 3 bases and J 4 bases; bases outside gene matches: 12. The CDR3 totals 16 residues. Per the germline V gene, CDR1 is SGHRS and CDR2 is YFSETQ. The CDR3 sequence is CASSSDRAPLGTEAFF. The CDR3 nucleotides read TGCGCCAGCAGCTCCGACAGGGCCCCTTTGGGCACTGAAGCTTTCTTT.

The chain links TRBV18 to TRBJ1-2, with TRBD1 identical over 8 bases. V was clipped by 6 bases and J by 5 bases; unmatched bases: 8. The CDR3 consists of 14 residues. CDR1 and CDR2 (germline): KGHSH, LQKENI. The CDR3 nucleotides are TGTGCCAGCTCTCCCGGGACAGGATTTTATGGCTACACCTTC. It codes for CASSPGTGFYGYTF.